A selection of T cell receptor beta chains follows, all from one sample in a study of molecular identifiers for immune sequencing clone quantification. Via MiXCR, TCRdb re-called the PCR reads, giving one row per CDR3 protein. The table lists approximately 60,000 distinct CDR3 sequences, around 19% of them singletons. The sequenced material came from naive CD8+ T cells from blood, with Jurkat cell RNA spiked in. Source of these receptors: a human donor in good health. Some libraries in this study had Jurkat cell RNA spiked in. Both conserved end residues are part of each CDR3. A D gene is named only where the DNA matches it firmly. Size values are once, few and many counts, or a class for expanded clones, and some rows have none.

>TRBV6-5|13|many|TRBD1|TRBJ2-1
TGTGCCAGCAAGGGACAGGGCTACAATGAGCAGTTCTTC
CASKGQGYNEQFF
>TRBV7-9|14|many|.|TRBJ1-6
TGTGCCAGCAGCTTATCACAGCGGAATTCACCCCTCCACTTT
CASSLSQRNSPLHF
>TRBV7-2|16|many|.|TRBJ2-1
TGTGCCAGCAGCTCTGGGCGGATGAGCTCCTACAATGAGCAGTTCTTC
CASSSGRMSSYNEQFF
>TRBV14|13|few|.|TRBJ1-2
TGTGCCAGCAGCCAAGACGGAGGGTATGGCTACACCTTC
CASSQDGGYGYTF
>TRBV5-6|16|.|.|TRBJ2-6
TGTGCCAGCAGGACTGGCAGGGACTCTGGGGCCAACGTCCTGACTTTC
CASRTGRDSGANVLTF
>TRBV7-9|18|many|TRBD2|TRBJ2-2
TGTGCCAGCAGTGAATTAACCCGGGACTACCTGAACACCGGGGAGCTGTTTTTT
CASSELTRDYLNTGELFF
>TRBV4-1|16|many|TRBD2|TRBJ2-3
TGCGCCAGCAGCCCGGCGGGGGGGGGGCTCACAGATACGCAGTATTTT
CASSPAGGGLTDTQYF
>TRBV20-1|14|many|.|TRBJ2-7
TGCAGTGCTAGACCCGACTGGGGCGGCTACGAGCAGTACTTC
CSARPDWGGYEQYF
>TRBV4-1|16|many|TRBD2|TRBJ2-1
TGCGCCAGCAGCCAACTGACTAGCGGGAGAAATATTGAGCAGTTCTTC
CASSQLTSGRNIEQFF
>TRBV4-1|15|few|TRBD2|TRBJ2-7
TGCGCCAGCAGCCAATTGACTAGCGGGACCTACGAGCAGTACTTC
CASSQLTSGTYEQYF
>TRBV5-1|16|many|TRBD1|TRBJ1-6
TGCGCCAGCAGCTCCGCCCCGGACAGGCAAAATTCACCCCTCCACTTT
CASSSAPDRQNSPLHF
>TRBV19|19|many|TRBD2|TRBJ2-3
TGTGCCAGTAGCCAACTGCCGGGACTAGCGGGAGAGGGGACAGATACGCAGTATTTT
CASSQLPGLAGEGTDTQYF
>TRBV7-2|13|many|.|TRBJ2-7
TGTGCCAGCAGCTTATTGGTGGGCGGCGAGCAGTACTTC
CASSLLVGGEQYF
>TRBV30|16|many|.|TRBJ2-7
TGTGCCTGGAGCCTCCCGGGGGCAGGGGCCCTCTACGAGCAGTACTTC
CAWSLPGAGALYEQYF
>TRBV5-4|12|many|.|TRBJ2-7
TGTGCCAGCAGCTCGGAGGGCCACGAGCAGTACTTC
CASSSEGHEQYF
>TRBV15|14|.|TRBD1|TRBJ2-7
TGTGCCACCAGCAGCTGGACAGGGGGAGACGAGCAGTACTTC
CATSSWTGGDEQYF
>TRBV10-3|16|few|.|TRBJ2-5
TGTGCCATCAGTGACCCTTTTGGTGGAGACCAAGAGACCCAGTACTTC
CAISDPFGGDQETQYF
>TRBV28|14|many|.|TRBJ1-1
TGTGCCAGCAGTTTTGTAAGGGGCCACACTGAAGCTTTCTTT
CASSFVRGHTEAFF
>TRBV6-2/TRBV6-3|19|.|TRBD2|TRBJ2-7
TGTGCCAGCAGTGGTAAACGTTTTAGCGGGACTAACCTAATCGACGAGCAGTACTTC
CASSGKRFSGTNLIDEQYF
>TRBV10-3|16|many|TRBD1|TRBJ1-5
TGTGCCATCAGTGAGTTGGGACAGGGGGCTAATCAGCCCCAGCATTTT
CAISELGQGANQPQHF
>TRBV7-3|13|many|.|TRBJ2-3
TGTGCCAGCAGCCCCCTCGCTTTAGATACGCAGTATTTT
CASSPLALDTQYF
>TRBV12-5|15|.|.|TRBJ2-1
TGTGCTAGTGGTTTGGTATACGGTTCCTACAATGAGCAGCTCTTC
CASGLVYGSYNEQLF